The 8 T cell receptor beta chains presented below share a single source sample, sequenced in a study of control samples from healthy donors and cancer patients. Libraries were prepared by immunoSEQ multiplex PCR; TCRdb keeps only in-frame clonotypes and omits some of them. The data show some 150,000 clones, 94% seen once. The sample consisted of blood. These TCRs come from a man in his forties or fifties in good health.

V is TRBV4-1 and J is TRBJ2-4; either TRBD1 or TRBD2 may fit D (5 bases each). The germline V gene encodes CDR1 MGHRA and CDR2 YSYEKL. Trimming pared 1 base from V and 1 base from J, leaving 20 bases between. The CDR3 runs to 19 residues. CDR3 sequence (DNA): TGCGCCAGCAGCCAAGGGGCAGTCCCAGGGAGATACGCCAAAAACATTCAGTACTTC. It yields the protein CASSQGAVPGRYAKNIQYF.

The CDR3 loop is CSASRQGTPYEQYF. CDR3 DNA: TGCAGTGCTAGTAGGCAGGGTACCCCCTACGAGCAGTACTTC. The chain combines TRBV20-1 with TRBJ2-7; possible D gene TRBD1, 5 bases. Germline V gene sequence: CDR1 DFQATT, CDR2 SNEGSKA (reference sequence). V shed 3 bases and J shed 2 bases, with 14 bases lying between them. This CDR3 is built from 14 residues.

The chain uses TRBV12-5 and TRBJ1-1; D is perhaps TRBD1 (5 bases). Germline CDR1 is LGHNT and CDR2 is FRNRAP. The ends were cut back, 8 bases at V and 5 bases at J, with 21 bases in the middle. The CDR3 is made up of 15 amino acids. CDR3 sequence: CASISGVGQRTEAFF. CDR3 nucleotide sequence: TGTGCTAGTATATCCGGGGTAGGACAACGGACTGAAGCTTTCTTT.

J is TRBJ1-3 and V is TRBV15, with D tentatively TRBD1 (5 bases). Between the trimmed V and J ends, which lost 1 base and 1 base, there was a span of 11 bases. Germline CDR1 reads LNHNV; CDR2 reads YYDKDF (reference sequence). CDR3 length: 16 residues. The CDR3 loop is CATSRGGTSSGNTIYF. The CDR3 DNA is TGTGCCACCAGCAGAGGTGGGACGTCTTCTGGAAACACCATATATTTT.

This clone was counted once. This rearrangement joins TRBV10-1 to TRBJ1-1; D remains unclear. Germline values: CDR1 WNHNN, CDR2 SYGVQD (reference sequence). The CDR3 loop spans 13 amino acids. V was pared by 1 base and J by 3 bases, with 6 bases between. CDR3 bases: TGCGCCAGCAGTGAGTTCCTGGACACTGAAGCTTTCTTT. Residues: CASSEFLDTEAFF.

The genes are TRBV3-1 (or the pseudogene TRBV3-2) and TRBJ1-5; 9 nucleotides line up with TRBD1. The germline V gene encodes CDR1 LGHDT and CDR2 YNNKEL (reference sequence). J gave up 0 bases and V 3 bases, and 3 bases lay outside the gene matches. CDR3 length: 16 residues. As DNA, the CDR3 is TGTGCCAGCAGCCAGACAGGGGGTTATAGCAATCAGCCCCAGCATTTT. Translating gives CASSQTGGYSNQPQHF.

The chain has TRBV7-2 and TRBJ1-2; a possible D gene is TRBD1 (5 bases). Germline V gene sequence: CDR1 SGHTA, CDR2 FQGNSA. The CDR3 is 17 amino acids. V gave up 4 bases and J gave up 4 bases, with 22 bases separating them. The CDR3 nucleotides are TGTGCCAGCAGCTCCCATAGGGTTGCAGGGAATTTCTATGGCTACACCTTC. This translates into CASSSHRVAGNFYGYTF.

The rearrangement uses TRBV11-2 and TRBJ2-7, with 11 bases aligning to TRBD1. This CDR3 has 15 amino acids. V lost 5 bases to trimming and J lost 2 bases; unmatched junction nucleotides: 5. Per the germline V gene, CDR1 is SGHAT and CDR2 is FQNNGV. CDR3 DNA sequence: TGTGCCAGCAGCCAAGAGGGACAGGGGGCCTACGAGCAGTACTTC. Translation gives CASSQEGQGAYEQYF.